This entry features one T cell receptor beta chain sequence. Antigen specificity is unknown. The CDR3 covers 13 residues. V shed 6 bases and J 4 bases; nucleotides not matched to a gene: 8. Germline values: CDR1 SQVTM, CDR2 ANQGSEA. This sample stems from a study of cytomegalovirus exposure and HLA in healthy donors. Study overall: Caucasian-associated ancestry cluster membership applied to less than 85% of over 350 genotyped donors.

Study results and caveats: In a later analysis, a missense DCLRE1C variant was linked to TCR beta V- and J-gene trimming. The study put some 150 TCR beta chains on its list as cytomegalovirus-associated.

Primers for the PCR totalled 60 Vbeta and 13 Jbeta. Sequenced by immunoSEQ multiplex PCR; TCRdb stores in-frame clones only, minus some. Of 150,000 to 200,000 clones in the sample, about 80% are singletons; the top ten hold approximately 2%. This chain connects TRBV29-1 to TRBJ2-5; TRBD1 matches at 7 bases. This sequence originates from a woman between 25 and 40 years old in good health and CMV-seropositive. What was sequenced was PBMCs. CDR3 in amino acids: CSVGQAQGETQYF. In DNA, the CDR3 is TGCAGCGTCGGACAGGCCCAAGGAGAGACCCAGTACTTC.